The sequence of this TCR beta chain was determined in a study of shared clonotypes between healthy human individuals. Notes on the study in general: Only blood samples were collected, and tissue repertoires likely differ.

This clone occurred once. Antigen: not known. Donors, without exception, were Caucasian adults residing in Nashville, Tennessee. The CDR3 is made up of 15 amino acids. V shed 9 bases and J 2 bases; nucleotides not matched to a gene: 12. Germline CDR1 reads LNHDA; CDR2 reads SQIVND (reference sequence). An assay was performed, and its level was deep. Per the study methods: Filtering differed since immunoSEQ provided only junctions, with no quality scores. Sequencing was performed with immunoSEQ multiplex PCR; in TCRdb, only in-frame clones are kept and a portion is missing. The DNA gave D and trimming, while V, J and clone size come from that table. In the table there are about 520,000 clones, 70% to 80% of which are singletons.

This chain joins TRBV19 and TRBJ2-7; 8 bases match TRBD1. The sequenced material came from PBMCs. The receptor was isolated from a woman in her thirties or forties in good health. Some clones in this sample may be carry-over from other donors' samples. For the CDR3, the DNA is TGTGCCAGCTCCCGTGGGGGGACAGGAACCTACGAGCAGTACTTC. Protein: CASSRGGTGTYEQYF.